This TCR beta chain came from a study of cytomegalovirus exposure and HLA in healthy donors. Per germline, CDR1 SGHTA and CDR2 FQGNSA. The CDR3 loop spans 14 amino acids. The V and J ends lost 5 bases and 1 base respectively, with 11 bases between them. Study observations and caveats: The authors later found most CMV-associated TCR beta chains appeared HLA-restricted. For presence/absence analyses, sequencing depth was assumed to be roughly uniform across donors. With later analysis, a missense DCLRE1C variant became linked to TCR beta V- and J-gene trimming.

Concerning this clone: Its antigen is still unknown.

Both 60 Vbeta primers and 13 Jbeta primers went into the PCR. Profiling relied on immunoSEQ multiplex PCR, and the TCRdb table lists in-frame clones only, not all of them. The sample data list 120,000 to 150,000 clones. Sequencing was done on a sample of PBMCs. This TCR was sampled from a man aged 35 to 55 in good health and CMV-seronegative. The chain recombines TRBV7-2 with TRBJ1-1; TRBD1 might be the D (6 bases). The CDR3 loop reads CASSPQQGNTEAFF. CDR3 in DNA: TGTGCCAGCAGCCCCCAACAGGGGAACACTGAAGCTTTCTTT.